The 22 T cell receptor beta chains below all came from one sample that was sequenced in a study of TIL therapy for anti-PD-1-resistant metastatic lung cancer. This was the immunoSEQ v3 assay. The data were produced by immunoSEQ multiplex PCR, yet TCRdb's version contains in-frame clones alone and is incomplete. Among tens of thousands of clones listed, about 69% were seen once. Documented time point: pre-treatment sample, taken before nivolumab and TIL therapy. The source was blood, collected at baseline. The source of these receptors is a person aged 25-80 years with non-small cell lung cancer.

This clone showed up just once. This chain links TRBV2 with TRBJ1-1, with 7 bases lining up with TRBD1. This CDR3 region has 14 residues. CDR1 and CDR2 (germline): SNHLY, FYNNEI. Trimming removed 4 bases from V and 1 base from J; junction bases left unmatched: 3. CDR3 region: CASSVGGPNTEAFF. In DNA form, the CDR3 reads TGTGCCAGCAGTGTAGGGGGCCCGAACACTGAAGCTTTCTTT.

The CDR3: CASSPRTVSYEQYF. The CDR3 DNA sequence: TGTGCCAGCAGCCCCCGGACCGTCTCCTACGAGCAGTACTTC. The gene calls are TRBV27 and TRBJ2-7; D is unclear. There are 14 residues in the CDR3. The V gene lost 6 bases and the J gene lost 0 bases, with 12 bases spanning the gap. Germline V gene sequence: CDR1 MNHEY, CDR2 SMNVEV (reference sequence).

This clone was observed a handful of times. The V and J genes are TRBV5-6 and TRBJ2-7; D could derive from TRBD1 or TRBD2 (5 bases each). The CDR3 has 14 amino acids. CDR1 and CDR2 from the germline V gene are SGHDT and YYEEEE. Trimming pared 3 bases from V and 6 bases from J, leaving 16 bases between. CDR3 sequence: CASSYGTGPGEQYF. The CDR3 DNA reads TGTGCCAGCAGCTACGGGACGGGCCCTGGCGAGCAGTACTTC.

CDR3 in amino acids: CASSFNQVGNTIYF. The CDR3 region has the DNA TGTGCCAGCAGTTTTAATCAGGTTGGAAACACCATATATTTT. The V and J genes are TRBV6-5 and TRBJ1-3; D gene unclear. The CDR3 contains 14 residues. Germline lookup yields CDR1 MNHEY and CDR2 SVGAGI. V gave up 4 bases and J gave up 3 bases, with 10 bases separating them.

The chain couples TRBV11-1 to TRBJ2-7, with D unresolved. CDR3 length equals 13 residues. Germline V lookup: CDR1 SGHAT, CDR2 FQDESV (reference sequence). The V end was cut by 1 base, the J end by 2 bases, with 6 bases between. CDR3 region: CASSLEEPYEQYF. The DNA of the CDR3 is TGTGCCAGCAGCTTAGAAGAACCCTACGAGCAGTACTTC.

The chain carries TRBV11-2 and TRBJ2-7, with D perhaps matching TRBD2 (6 bases). From germline, CDR1 is SGHAT and CDR2 FQNNGV. The CDR3 sequence is 12 residues long. V lost 8 bases, J lost 6 bases, and 14 bases lay in between. For the CDR3, the DNA is TGTGCCAGCGCCCGCCGGGGGTCCGAGCAGTACTTC. It specifies CASARRGSEQYF.

The V call is TRBV19, the J call TRBJ2-7, with D possibly matching TRBD2 (5 bases). This CDR3 has 14 residues. CDR1 and CDR2 from the germline V gene are LNHDA and SQIVND (reference sequence). With 4 bases removed from V and 3 bases from J, the gap between germline ends came to 13 bases. In nucleotides, the CDR3 is TGTGCCAGTAGTACGGTAGCGTCCATCTACGAGCAGTACTTC. Translation gives CASSTVASIYEQYF. Complete variable domain (other parts from reference TRBV19 and TRBJ2-7): DGGITQSPKYLFRKEGQNVTLSCEQNLNHDAMYWYRQDPGQGLRLIYYSQIVNDFQKGDIAEGYSVSREKKESFPLTVTSAQKNPTAFYLCASSTVASIYEQYFGPGTRLTVT.

This clone showed up just a few times. V and J are TRBV5-4 and TRBJ2-7; TRBD2 matches 7 bases. V lost 3 bases to trimming and J lost 6 bases; unmatched junction nucleotides: 6. CDR1 and CDR2 from the germline V gene are SGHNT and YYREEE (reference sequence). The CDR3 runs to 13 residues. The CDR3 loop is CASSWEGLGEQYF. The CDR3 DNA is TGTGCCAGCAGCTGGGAGGGCCTCGGCGAGCAGTACTTC.

The DNA of the CDR3 is TGTGCCAGCAGCATCGGACTTAACACTGAAGCTTTCTTT. It encodes CASSIGLNTEAFF. The V gene is TRBV9, the J gene TRBJ1-1; D is uncertain. Trimming cost V 4 bases and J 2 bases, with 9 bases left between them. The germline gives CDR1 SGDLS, CDR2 YYNGEE. The CDR3 spans 13 residues.

The chain carries TRBV29-1 and TRBJ2-5; 9 bases are a match to TRBD1. In germline, CDR1 is SQVTM, CDR2 ANQGSEA. This CDR3 spans 16 amino acids. V shed 6 bases and J 1 base; nucleotides not matched to a gene: 12. The CDR3 sequence: CSVTRTGGFGQETQYF. Written as DNA, the CDR3 is TGCAGCGTGACCCGAACAGGGGGCTTTGGCCAAGAGACCCAGTACTTC.

This clone was counted between two and nine times. This chain connects TRBV23-1 to TRBJ1-1; 11 nucleotides match TRBD1. TRBV23-1 is sorted into the ORF group, with uncertain function. Trimming at V came to 2 bases and at J to 6 bases, leaving 2 bases not matched to a gene. The CDR3 length is 14 residues. For the CDR3, the DNA is TGCGCCAGCAGTCAAGGACAGGGGGCCGCTGAAGCTTTCTTT. Encoded protein: CASSQGQGAAEAFF.

This clone came up a few times. V and J are TRBV7-3 and TRBJ2-7; 11 bases are a match to TRBD2. CDR3 length equals 15 residues. The J segment lost 3 bases and the V segment lost 5 bases, leaving 6 bases of the junction unmatched. From germline, CDR1 is SGHTA and CDR2 FQGTGA. CDR3 sequence: CASSLRLAGNYEQYF. CDR3 coding DNA: TGTGCCAGCAGCCTTCGACTAGCGGGGAACTACGAGCAGTACTTC.

V usage is TRBV18 and J usage is TRBJ2-7, with TRBD1 identical over 8 bases. Germline V CDR1 and CDR2: KGHSH, LQKENI. V trimming: 3 bases; J trimming: 5 bases; junction bases outside the gene matches: 6. The CDR3 spans 14 residues. Here the CDR3 DNA reads TGTGCCAGCTCACCGGACAGGGCCACGGACGAGCAGTACTTC. Protein product: CASSPDRATDEQYF.

J is TRBJ2-7 and V is TRBV28; D gene uncertain. Germline-derived CDR1 and CDR2 are MDHEN and SYDVKM. This CDR3 spans 14 amino acids. V was pared by 3 bases and J by 5 bases, with 14 bases between. The CDR3 DNA reads TGTGCCAGCAGTTTTCTCGATCGGAGCAACGAGCAGTACTTC. Translation: CASSFLDRSNEQYF.

V is TRBV9 and J is TRBJ2-6, with unresolved D. Between the trimmed V and J ends, which lost 10 bases and 2 bases, there was a span of 16 bases. Germline loops: CDR1 SGDLS, CDR2 YYNGEE. The CDR3 length is 15 residues. The CDR3 DNA sequence: TGTGCCGGAAGTAGGACGGCCCCTGGGGCCAACGTCCTGACTTTC. This translates into CAGSRTAPGANVLTF.

The genes are TRBV10-1 and TRBJ2-1; 7 bases align to TRBD2. Germline CDR1 reads WNHNN; CDR2 reads SYGVQD (reference sequence). Unmatched junction bases numbered 6, after V lost 4 bases and J lost 9 bases. This CDR3 spans 13 amino acids. The CDR3 DNA reads TGCGCCAGCAGTGCTAGCGGTCGAAGTGAGCAGTTCTTC. Protein: CASSASGRSEQFF.

This clone was found a few times. The chain joins TRBV2 to TRBJ1-2; weak D call: TRBD1 (6 bases). V shed 4 bases and J shed 4 bases, with 13 bases lying between them. This CDR3 region has 14 residues. Per germline, CDR1 SNHLY and CDR2 FYNNEI. The CDR3 coding sequence is TGTGCCAGCAGTGCCCTGACAGGATTCTATGGCTACACCTTC. Residues: CASSALTGFYGYTF.

This clone came up once. J is TRBJ1-1 and V is TRBV9; D remains unclear. This CDR3 comprises 14 residues. The germline gives CDR1 SGDLS, CDR2 YYNGEE. Trimming took off 7 bases at V and 8 bases at J, with 21 bases between the two ends. CDR3 protein: CASDPSLDGIEAFF. The CDR3 DNA follows: TGTGCCAGCGATCCTTCTCTGGACGGAATAGAAGCTTTCTTT.

V usage is TRBV4-1 and J usage is TRBJ2-5; no reliable D call. The CDR3 has 15 residues. Germline V gives CDR1 MGHRA, CDR2 YSYEKL. The V end was cut by 3 bases, the J end by 3 bases, with 14 bases between. CDR3 amino acids: CASSQGLQAKETQYF. In DNA, the CDR3 is TGCGCCAGCAGCCAGGGGTTGCAGGCCAAAGAGACCCAGTACTTC.

The chain joins TRBV5-1 to TRBJ2-7; 7 positions agree with TRBD2. V was clipped by 0 bases and J by 2 bases; unmatched bases: 8. The CDR3 loop spans 16 amino acids. Germline values: CDR1 SGHRS, CDR2 YFSETQ. The CDR3 reads CASSLVWGGGAYEQYF. In DNA form, the CDR3 reads TGCGCCAGCAGCTTGGTTTGGGGCGGGGGAGCCTACGAGCAGTACTTC.

V is TRBV29-1 and J is TRBJ1-4; 7 bases are shared with TRBD1. CDR1 and CDR2 (germline): SQVTM, ANQGSEA. This CDR3 has 13 residues. V shed 5 bases, J shed 8 bases, and the junction held 8 bases outside the gene matches. CDR3 DNA sequence: TGCAGCGTTTTACCGGGACAGCGCGAAAAACTGTTTTTT. Its translation is CSVLPGQREKLFF. Using reference TRBV29-1 and TRBJ1-4 for the parts outside the CDR3, the full variable domain is SAVISQKPSRDICQRGTSLTIQCQVDSQVTMMFWYRQQPGQSLTLIATANQGSEATYESGFVIDKFPISRPNLTFSTLTVSNMSPEDSSIYLCSVLPGQREKLFFGSGTQLSVL.

This sequence joins TRBV6-7 and TRBJ2-1; D remains unclear. TRBV6-7 is placed among ORFs of uncertain function. Trimming pared 5 bases from V and 0 bases from J, leaving 23 bases between. The CDR3 totals 19 residues. In nucleotides, the CDR3 is TGTGCCAGCAGTCATATAATGGCCCCGACTCGTAGCTCCTACAATGAGCAGTTCTTC. Amino acid sequence: CASSHIMAPTRSSYNEQFF.